Below, 14 T cell receptor beta chains from the same sample are listed, as sequenced in a study of blood T cell repertoires in COVID-19. The table came from immunoSEQ multiplex PCR; TCRdb's copy has only in-frame clones and leaves some out. The sample lists about 140,000 clones, 70% to 80% occurring once. Sequenced: peripheral blood. Every receptor here comes from a woman older than 75 with active or convalescent COVID-19.

This chain uses TRBV11-2 with TRBJ1-2, with a possible D match to TRBD1 (5 bases). Germline CDR1 is SGHAT and CDR2 is FQNNGV. The length of the CDR3 is 13 residues. The V end was cut by 5 bases, the J end by 4 bases, with 11 bases between. CDR3: CASSTGQTYGYTF. In DNA, the CDR3 is TGTGCCAGCAGCACAGGACAAACCTATGGCTACACCTTC. Complete variable domain (other parts from reference TRBV11-2 and TRBJ1-2): EAGVAQSPRYKIIEKRQSVAFWCNPISGHATLYWYQQILGQGPKLLIQFQNNGVVDDSQLPKDRFSAERLKGVDSTLKIQPAKLEDSAVYLCASSTGQTYGYTFGSGTRLTVV.

V gene TRBV4-1 combines with J gene TRBJ1-4, with a possible D match to TRBD1 (6 bases). In germline, CDR1 is MGHRA, CDR2 YSYEKL. The CDR3 extends over 16 amino acids. The V end was cut by 0 bases, the J end by 0 bases, with 8 bases between. In nucleotides, the CDR3 is TGCGCCAGCAGCCAAGAGGGGGCCCCAACTAATGAAAAACTGTTTTTT. This gives the protein CASSQEGAPTNEKLFF.

This chain connects TRBV18 to TRBJ2-1; tentative D call: TRBD1 (6 bases). Germline CDR1 and CDR2: KGHSH and LQKENI. V gave up 5 bases and J gave up 6 bases, with 11 bases separating them. CDR3 length: 13 residues. The CDR3: CASSSGQPNEQFF. In DNA form, the CDR3 reads TGTGCCAGCTCATCTGGACAGCCCAATGAGCAGTTCTTC. The variable domain in full, with the rest retrieved from reference TRBV18 and TRBJ2-1, is NAGVMQNPRHLVRRRGQEARLRCSPMKGHSHVYWYRQLPEEGLKFMVYLQKENIIDESGMPKERFSAEFPKEGPSILRIQQVVRGDSAAYFCASSSGQPNEQFFGPGTRLTVL.

Of note for this clone: This CDR3 is also generated by other DNA sequences in the sample. The CDR3 DNA follows: TGTGCCAGCAGCCCCCGGGACAACTCTGGAAACACCATATATTTT. It translates to CASSPRDNSGNTIYF. This chain links TRBV9 with TRBJ1-3; D is possibly TRBD1 (6 bases). Trimming removed 4 bases from V and 0 bases from J, with 11 bases in between. The CDR3 has 15 amino acids. Germline V lookup: CDR1 SGDLS, CDR2 YYNGEE.

V and J are TRBV3-1 (or the pseudogene TRBV3-2) and TRBJ2-5; 11 bases are shared with TRBD2. CDR1 LGHDT and CDR2 YNNKEL come from the germline V gene (reference sequence). CDR3 size: 15 residues. The ends lost 0 bases at V and 14 bases at J; junction bases unmatched: 11. The CDR3 here is CASSQDGTSGSLFYF. CDR3 DNA sequence: TGTGCCAGCAGCCAAGATGGCACTAGCGGGAGTTTATTTTACTTC.

The chain is built from TRBV9 and TRBJ1-2; 7 bases align to TRBD1. The germline V gene has CDR1 SGDLS and CDR2 YYNGEE. The CDR3 contains 16 residues. V shed 2 bases, J shed 4 bases, and the junction held 11 bases outside the gene matches. The CDR3 spells CASSVGTDSWFYGYTF. CDR3 sequence (DNA): TGTGCCAGCAGCGTGGGGACAGATAGTTGGTTCTATGGCTACACCTTC. The full variable domain, rest sourced from reference TRBV9 and TRBJ1-2, is DSGVTQTPKHLITATGQRVTLRCSPRSGDLSVYWYQQSLDQGLQFLIQYYNGEERAKGNILERFSAQQFPDLHSELNLSSLELGDSALYFCASSVGTDSWFYGYTFGSGTRLTVV.

This clone was seen only a few times. This chain uses TRBV3-1 (or the pseudogene TRBV3-2) with TRBJ2-1; TRBD2 matches at 8 bases. CDR1 LGHDT and CDR2 YNNKEL come from the germline V gene (reference sequence). J lost 12 bases, V lost 1 base, and 5 bases had no gene match. CDR3 length: 13 amino acids. The DNA for the CDR3 is TGTGCCAGCAGCCAAGTTCTTGCGGGGGGGCAGTTCTTC. This codes for CASSQVLAGGQFF.

The gene calls are TRBV4-1 and TRBJ2-1; 7 bases agree with TRBD2. Trimming removed 7 bases from V and 7 bases from J; junction bases left unmatched: 13. This CDR3 comprises 15 residues. Germline V CDR1 and CDR2: MGHRA, YSYEKL. The CDR3 sequence: CASTPEGRVGNEQFF. The CDR3 DNA is TGCGCCAGCACCCCGGAGGGGAGGGTTGGAAATGAGCAGTTCTTC.

V usage is TRBV18 and J usage is TRBJ1-1; weak D call: TRBD1 (5 bases). The CDR3 consists of 16 residues. The V end was cut by 3 bases, the J end by 3 bases, with 17 bases between. The germline V gene has CDR1 KGHSH and CDR2 LQKENI. The CDR3 DNA is TGTGCCAGCTCACCTCCAGTGGGGGGTTATTACACTGAAGCTTTCTTT. Translated, it gives CASSPPVGGYYTEAFF.

There are a few counts of this clone. The CDR3 DNA reads TGTGCCAGCAGTTTATCTATCATCCCCGTGGACAGGAGCACCTTC. Residues: CASSLSIIPVDRSTF. The chain recombines TRBV28 with TRBJ1-2, with 7 bases fitting TRBD1. Germline values: CDR1 MDHEN, CDR2 SYDVKM. The CDR3 sequence is 15 residues long. Trimming at V came to 1 base and at J to 13 bases, leaving 15 bases not matched to a gene.

The chain carries TRBV6-5 and TRBJ1-6; TRBD1 might be the D (6 bases). The CDR3 consists of 15 residues. Germline loops: CDR1 MNHEY, CDR2 SVGAGI. Trimming took 5 bases from V and 6 from J, leaving 14 bases between them. CDR3 sequence: CASSHNRDRNSPLHF. The CDR3 bases are TGTGCCAGCAGTCATAACAGGGATCGTAATTCACCCCTCCACTTT.

This chain connects TRBV27 to TRBJ1-1; 7 bases are shared with TRBD1. The trim removed 4 bases at V and 0 bases at J, leaving 5 bases unmatched. This CDR3 has 15 residues. CDR1 MNHEY and CDR2 SMNVEV come from the germline V gene (reference sequence). CDR3 DNA: TGTGCCAGCAGTTCCACGGGACAGATGAACACTGAAGCTTTCTTT. Encoded protein: CASSSTGQMNTEAFF.

The chain joins TRBV6-5 to TRBJ1-5; maybe TRBD1 (6 bases). Germline V gene data show CDR1 as MNHEY and CDR2 as SVGAGI. The CDR3 covers 15 residues. V shed 6 bases and J shed 7 bases, with 19 bases lying between them. The CDR3: CASRGNTGLGQPQHF. CDR3 nucleotides: TGTGCCAGCAGAGGGAATACAGGGTTGGGACAGCCCCAGCATTTT.

V and J are TRBV19 and TRBJ1-1, with D hard to call. Looked up from germline, CDR1 is LNHDA and CDR2 is SQIVND (reference sequence). The CDR3 runs 16 residues. Trimming left V 6 bases short and J 1 base short, with 18 bases between. The CDR3 spells CASRAVLTLGNTEAFF. In DNA form, the CDR3 reads TGTGCCAGTAGGGCGGTGCTCACCCTAGGGAACACTGAAGCTTTCTTT. The entire variable domain, with the rest obtained from reference TRBV19 and TRBJ1-1, is as follows: DGGITQSPKYLFRKEGQNVTLSCEQNLNHDAMYWYRQDPGQGLRLIYYSQIVNDFQKGDIAEGYSVSREKKESFPLTVTSAQKNPTAFYLCASRAVLTLGNTEAFFGQGTRLTVV.